The 21 T cell receptor beta chains presented below share a single source sample, sequenced in a study of OX40 agonist ivuxolimab in advanced cancers. Data came from immunoSEQ multiplex PCR; TCRdb stores just in-frame clones and leaves some out. The sample has roughly 46,000 clones; about 88% are singletons. Specimen: CD4+ or CD8+ T cells sorted from blood, collected in a trial of the OX40 agonist ivuxolimab. Receptor source: an adult with an advanced solid tumor such as melanoma, head and neck, liver or kidney cancer.

V usage is TRBV5-1 and J usage is TRBJ2-5, with 8 bases matching TRBD1. CDR3 length: 14 residues. Germline V CDR1 and CDR2: SGHRS, YFSETQ. Losses at the gene ends were 3 bases for V and 4 bases for J; bases not matched to a gene: 5. In DNA form, the CDR3 reads TGCGCCAGCAGCTCGACAGGGGCGGGAGAGACCCAGTACTTC. Its protein product is CASSSTGAGETQYF.

The chain carries TRBV19 and TRBJ2-1; 15 nucleotides match TRBD2. The CDR3 spans 16 residues. V was clipped by 5 bases and J by 6 bases; unmatched bases: 5. In germline, CDR1 is LNHDA, CDR2 SQIVND (reference sequence). The CDR3 sequence is CASSRTSGRVSNEQFF. CDR3 nucleotide sequence: TGTGCCAGTAGTCGGACTAGCGGGAGGGTTAGCAATGAGCAGTTCTTC.

This clone was counted once. The V gene is TRBV6-1, the J gene TRBJ2-7; 9 bases align to TRBD1. V lost 5 bases to trimming and J lost 3 bases; unmatched junction nucleotides: 8. CDR3 length: 15 residues. Germline-derived CDR1 and CDR2 are MNHNS and SASEGT. For the CDR3, the DNA is TGTGCCAGCAGTTGGGGACAGGGAGAGGGCTACGAGCAGTACTTC. It encodes CASSWGQGEGYEQYF.

The chain has TRBV28 and TRBJ1-5; maybe TRBD1 (5 bases). Germline V gene sequence: CDR1 MDHEN, CDR2 SYDVKM. Trimming left V 4 bases short and J 1 base short, with 8 bases between. CDR3 length equals 14 residues. DNA of the CDR3: TGTGCCAGCAGTTCCGACAGAAGCAATCAGCCCCAGCATTTT. Its translation: CASSSDRSNQPQHF.

This clone occurred once. The chain uses TRBV11-3 and TRBJ2-3, with D possibly being TRBD1 (6 bases). Trimming took 1 base from V and 4 from J, leaving 12 bases between them. The CDR3 length is 15 residues. Germline V gene sequence: CDR1 SGHNT, CDR2 YENEEA. CDR3 protein: CASSLVRGNADTQYF. In nucleotides, the CDR3 is TGTGCCAGCAGCTTAGTCAGGGGTAACGCAGATACGCAGTATTTT.

In DNA form, the CDR3 reads TGCGCCAGCAGCTTAGAGGCAGGGAACTACGAGCAGTACTTC. It yields the protein CASSLEAGNYEQYF. V gene TRBV5-1 combines with J gene TRBJ2-7; weak D call: TRBD1 (5 bases). In germline, CDR1 is SGHRS, CDR2 YFSETQ. With 2 bases removed from V and 3 bases from J, the gap between germline ends came to 12 bases. The CDR3 runs 14 residues.

This chain uses TRBV10-3 with TRBJ1-4; possibly TRBD1 for D (6 bases). CDR3 length equals 14 residues. The germline V gene has CDR1 ENHRY and CDR2 SYGVKD. V was cut by 6 bases and J by 0 bases, with 8 bases left in between. In DNA, the CDR3 is TGTGCCATCAGGGACAGTTCAACTAATGAAAAACTGTTTTTT. It codes for CAIRDSSTNEKLFF.

The chain carries TRBV10-3 and TRBJ2-5; D might be TRBD1 (7 bases). The assigned J gene may be wrong: the sequence end matches TRBJ2-7 better. The CDR3 sequence is 14 residues long. CDR1 ENHRY and CDR2 SYGVKD come from the germline V gene. CDR3 sequence (DNA): TGTGCCATCAGCCGACAGGGAGGCGCCTACGAGCAGTACTTC. This sequence encodes CAISRQGGAYEQYF.

This clone was counted once. The chain is built from TRBV19 and TRBJ2-5; tentative D call: TRBD2 (6 bases). Trimming pared 7 bases from V and 5 bases from J, leaving 17 bases between. The CDR3 consists of 14 residues. Germline V gene lookup returns CDR1 LNHDA and CDR2 SQIVND (reference sequence). CDR3 sequence (DNA): TGTGCCAGTAACAGCGGGCCTCACCGGGAGACCCAGTACTTC. Translation: CASNSGPHRETQYF.

This clone was detected a few times. The chain couples TRBV10-3 to TRBJ2-2; TRBD1 aligns across 7 bases. Germline V gene sequence: CDR1 ENHRY, CDR2 SYGVKD. This CDR3 is 13 amino acids long. V shed 6 bases and J 5 bases; nucleotides not matched to a gene: 3. The CDR3 is CAIRGTATGELFF. CDR3 nucleotide sequence: TGTGCCATCAGAGGGACAGCTACCGGGGAGCTGTTTTTT.

This rearrangement joins TRBV27 to TRBJ2-3, with 11 bases that match TRBD2. With 7 bases clipped from V and 1 base from J, the junction kept 1 base outside the gene matches. CDR3 length: 14 amino acids. Germline V lookup: CDR1 MNHEY, CDR2 SMNVEV (reference sequence). CDR3 DNA sequence: TGTGCCAGCAAGGGACTAGCGGGCACAGATACGCAGTATTTT. This sequence encodes CASKGLAGTDTQYF.

The chain combines TRBV28 with TRBJ2-3; D is uncertain. CDR1 is MDHEN, CDR2 SYDVKM, per germline. Trimming shortened V by 3 bases and J by 3 bases, and 7 bases separated the two germline ends. The CDR3 has 13 residues. This CDR3 reads CASSLDLTDTQYF. CDR3 coding DNA: TGTGCCAGCAGTTTGGATTTGACAGATACGCAGTATTTT.

The rearrangement joins TRBV6-4 to TRBJ2-3; 12 bases map to TRBD2. Unmatched junction bases numbered 8, after V lost 3 bases and J lost 1 base. The CDR3 runs 18 residues. Germline V lookup: CDR1 MRHNA, CDR2 SNTAGT. The CDR3 nucleotides are TGTGCCAGCAGTGATCTCGGACTAGCGGGGCTGGGCACAGATACGCAGTATTTT. Its protein product is CASSDLGLAGLGTDTQYF.

This chain connects TRBV5-1 to TRBJ2-2; 10 nucleotides agree with TRBD1. CDR1 SGHRS and CDR2 YFSETQ come from the germline V gene. The junction had 1 base not matched to a gene; V was cut back by 4 bases and J by 4 bases. This CDR3 is 14 amino acids long. CDR3: CASSRTGGTGELFF. As DNA, the CDR3 is TGCGCCAGCAGCAGGACAGGGGGCACCGGGGAGCTGTTTTTT.

The sample holds one count of this clone. The chain carries TRBV15 and TRBJ2-1, with D perhaps TRBD1 or TRBD2 (6 bases each). Germline CDR1 LNHNV, CDR2 YYDKDF (reference sequence). With 1 base removed from V and 6 bases from J, the gap between germline ends came to 16 bases. The CDR3 totals 16 residues. The CDR3 loop reads CATSRVAGDWGNEQFF. The DNA of the CDR3 is TGTGCCACCAGCAGAGTAGCAGGGGACTGGGGCAATGAGCAGTTCTTC.

The chain links TRBV19 to TRBJ1-5; D possibly corresponds to TRBD1 (5 bases). This CDR3 is built from 14 residues. Trimming stripped 3 bases from V and 8 bases from J, with 14 bases between. Germline values: CDR1 LNHDA, CDR2 SQIVND (reference sequence). The CDR3 spells CASSIGTGLKPQHF. In DNA form, the CDR3 reads TGTGCCAGTAGTATTGGAACAGGCCTTAAGCCCCAGCATTTT. The full variable domain, in which reference TRBV19 and TRBJ1-5 provide the parts outside the CDR3, is DGGITQSPKYLFRKEGQNVTLSCEQNLNHDAMYWYRQDPGQGLRLIYYSQIVNDFQKGDIAEGYSVSREKKESFPLTVTSAQKNPTAFYLCASSIGTGLKPQHFGDGTRLSIL.

J is TRBJ2-5 and V is TRBV9, with TRBD2 matching 7 bases. Losses at the gene ends were 4 bases for V and 4 bases for J; bases not matched to a gene: 13. The CDR3 spans 16 residues. Germline V CDR1 and CDR2: SGDLS, YYNGEE. The CDR3 coding sequence is TGTGCCAGCAGCCCCACTGGGGGGGGAGGCGGAGAGACCCAGTACTTC. As protein: CASSPTGGGGGETQYF.

V is TRBV15 and J is TRBJ1-1; no clear D. This CDR3 contains 13 residues. Trimming removed 0 bases at V and 10 bases at J, with 12 bases between. Germline-derived CDR1 and CDR2 are LNHNV and YYDKDF (reference sequence). The CDR3 sequence is CATSRDGRGSAFF. CDR3 coding DNA: TGTGCCACCAGCAGAGATGGAAGAGGTTCAGCTTTCTTT.

CDR3 sequence: CASSPPTGSYGYTF. The CDR3 coding sequence is TGTGCCAGCAGTCCCCCCACAGGGAGCTATGGCTACACCTTC. The chain couples TRBV6-5 to TRBJ1-2, with D possibly TRBD1 on 6 matching bases. The CDR3 runs to 14 residues. Germline CDR1 reads MNHEY; CDR2 reads SVGAGI. V shed 5 bases and J shed 4 bases, with 14 bases lying between them.

The genes are TRBV5-1 and TRBJ2-2, with D hard to call. The CDR3 has 12 amino acids. V lost 1 base, J lost 2 bases, and 0 bases lay in between. CDR1 is SGHRS and CDR2 is YFSETQ in the germline V gene. The CDR3 nucleotides are TGCGCCAGCAGCTTGAACACCGGGGAGCTGTTTTTT. It codes for CASSLNTGELFF. Full variable domain (outside the CDR3, taken from reference TRBV5-1 and TRBJ2-2): KAGVTQTPRYLIKTRGQQVTLSCSPISGHRSVSWYQQTPGQGLQFLFEYFSETQRNKGNFPGRFSGRQFSNSRSEMNVSTLELGDSALYLCASSLNTGELFFGEGSRLTVL.

This sequence joins TRBV7-9 and TRBJ2-1; 8 bases agree with TRBD2. Germline values: CDR1 SEHNR, CDR2 FQNEAQ (reference sequence). The CDR3 is 13 amino acids. V gave up 3 bases and J gave up 9 bases; unmatched junction bases: 4. The CDR3 bases are TGTGCCAGCAGCTTTCAGCGGGAGAGTGAGCAGTTCTTC. Translated: CASSFQRESEQFF. Combining the CDR3 with reference TRBV7-9 and TRBJ2-1 gives the whole variable domain DTGVSQNPRHKITKRGQNVTFRCDPISEHNRLYWYRQTLGQGPEFLTYFQNEAQLEKSRLLSDRFSAERPKGSFSTLEIQRTEQGDSAMYLCASSFQRESEQFFGPGTRLTVL.